This T cell receptor (beta chain) is from a study of blood T cell repertoires in COVID-19 (dated by TCRdb to 2020 to 2021). Regarding the study in general: The collaborator samples originated in the United States, Italy and Spain and spanned the acute and convalescent phases of COVID-19. The prospective study material was composed of cDNA or gDNA derived from T cells, B-cell-depleted T cells, or PBMCs. The dataset comprised deeply sampled blood TCRbeta repertoires from subjects exposed to, actively infected with, or recovered from COVID-19. The repertoires were released in a freely available public database meant as a resource for research on the immune response to SARS-CoV-2. Samples were obtained from the ongoing ImmuneRACE study (first 160 participants) and from 1,000 to 1,500 subjects provided by 6 global collaborators. Sample metadata almost always included a de-identified subject ID, COVID-19 status, age in years and sex. Where available, HLA class I and class II types were obtained from metadata supplied by the sample provider rather than from assay-based typing.

The collaborating institutions used their own protocols to collect whole blood in K2EDTA tubes. Collaborator samples were shipped for TCRbeta analysis as frozen whole blood, isolated PBMCs, or DNA extracted from either sample type. As concerns this clone: Its antigen has not been determined. Base qualities are missing; no much larger clone stands one base away.

After removal of 4 bases from V and 3 bases from J, the junction retains 8 bases not matched to a gene. The CDR1 and CDR2 encoded by the germline V gene are MDHEN and SYDVKM. The CDR3 runs 15 amino acids, cysteine and phenylalanine included. Only the CDR3 region is kept as DNA, spanning 45 bases read in frame from base 1. What the study reported, not specific to this receptor: How much clinical and demographic metadata was included differed by source and by participant, and the metadata was provided uncurated.

TCRbeta CDR3 regions were amplified from genomic DNA by means of the immunoSEQ Assay, a bias-controlled multiplex PCR. Under the source paper's analysis protocol: The number of nucleated cells in each sample was estimated by amplification of reference gene primers within the assay. To quantify the absolute abundance of each unique TCRbeta CDR3 rearrangement, sequence reads were collapsed and filtered. For each sample, productive Simpson clonality was calculated as the square root of Simpson's diversity index over productive rearrangements. TCRdb mirrors the immuneACCESS table, restricted to in-frame sequences. Some clones are absent from its copies; in checked studies, under half trace to an unresolved V gene, and the reason for the others is unknown. V, J and clone size derive from that table, while D and trimming were established from the DNA sequence. Recorded for this sample are about 14,000 clones; roughly 84% of them occurred a single time. The ten largest clones take up under 35% of the sample.

The rearrangement combines TRBV28 with TRBJ1-1, with 7 junctional bases fitting TRBD1. The source of this sequence is a man aged 50 to 59 with active COVID-19. Sequenced: peripheral blood. The DNA sequence is given as TGTGCCAGCAGTTCCTTAACTGACAGGGACACTGAAGCTTTCTTT. It translates to CASSSLTDRDTEAFF.